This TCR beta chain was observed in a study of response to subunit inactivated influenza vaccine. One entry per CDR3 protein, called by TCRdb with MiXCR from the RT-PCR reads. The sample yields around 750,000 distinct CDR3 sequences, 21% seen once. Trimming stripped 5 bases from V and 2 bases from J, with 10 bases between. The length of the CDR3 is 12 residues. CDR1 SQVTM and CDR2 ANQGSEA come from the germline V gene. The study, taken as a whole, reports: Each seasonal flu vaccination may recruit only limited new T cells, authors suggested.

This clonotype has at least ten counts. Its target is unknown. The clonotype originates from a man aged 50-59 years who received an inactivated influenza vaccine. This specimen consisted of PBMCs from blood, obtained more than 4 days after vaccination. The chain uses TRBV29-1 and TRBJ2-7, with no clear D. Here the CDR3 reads CSVSDLAYEQYF. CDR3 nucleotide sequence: TGCAGCGTTTCCGACTTAGCCTACGAGCAGTACTTC.